This is a list of T cell receptor beta chains from one sample in a study of T cells in tumors after PD-1 blockade. The table came from immunoSEQ multiplex PCR; TCRdb's copy has only in-frame clones and leaves some out. The sample has roughly 47,000 clones; roughly 73% are singletons. This material consisted of PBMCs, taken before anti-PD-1 treatment. The receptors come from a human donor with basal cell carcinoma. The CDR3 runs from the conserved cysteine through the conserved F or W. The D gene is left open where the match is weak. The size field is filled for only some rows; it gives once, few, many or a size class.

d_call,clone_size,v_call,j_call,cdr3_aa,cdr3_nt
TRBD1,.,TRBV30,TRBJ1-5,CAWSSTGVGQPQHF,TGTGCCTGGAGTTCGACAGGGGTAGGTCAGCCCCAGCATTTT
.,.,TRBV2,TRBJ1-1,CASTGQPNTEAFF,TGTGCCAGCACCGGACAGCCTAACACTGAAGCTTTCTTT
.,.,TRBV5-4,TRBJ1-1,CASSLYGATEAFF,TGTGCCAGCAGCTTGTACGGGGCCACTGAAGCTTTCTTT
TRBD1,.,TRBV24-1,TRBJ2-7,CATSDPRTGGYEQYF,TGTGCCACCAGTGACCCCAGGACAGGGGGATACGAGCAGTACTTC
TRBD2,.,TRBV5-1,TRBJ2-1,CASSFSGRYNEQFF,TGCGCCAGCAGCTTCAGCGGGAGATACAATGAGCAGTTCTTC
.,once,TRBV15,TRBJ2-5,CATSRDRVIQETQYF,TGTGCCACCAGCAGAGATCGGGTGATCCAAGAGACCCAGTACTTC
.,.,TRBV5-5,TRBJ2-5,CASSLASPAQETQYF,TGTGCCAGCAGCTTGGCCTCCCCAGCACAAGAGACCCAGTACTTC
TRBD1,.,TRBV6-6,TRBJ2-3,CASSHPQGRLGITPTDTQYF,TGTGCCAGCAGTCATCCACAGGGGAGATTGGGTATAACGCCCACAGATACGCAGTATTTT
.,.,TRBV4-1,TRBJ2-7,CASSQVAGSAYEQYF,TGCGCCAGCAGCCAAGTTGCGGGATCAGCCTACGAGCAGTACTTC
TRBD1,.,TRBV19,TRBJ2-7,CASSPTGQGTPYEQYF,TGTGCCAGTAGTCCCACGGGACAGGGGACTCCCTACGAGCAGTACTTC
.,.,TRBV6-2/TRBV6-3,TRBJ2-1,CASSYGFEQFF,TGTGCCAGCAGTTATGGATTTGAGCAGTTCTTC
.,.,TRBV5-6,TRBJ1-2,CASSLVGLASFINYGYTF,TGTGCCAGCAGCTTGGTGGGTTTAGCATCCTTCATTAACTATGGCTACACCTTC
.,few,TRBV20-1,TRBJ1-5,CSASAGARQPQHF,TGCAGTGCTAGTGCGGGGGCGCGGCAGCCCCAGCATTTT
.,.,TRBV28,TRBJ1-2,CASSAGGGYGYTF,TGTGCCAGCAGCGCGGGGGGCGGCTATGGCTACACCTTC
.,.,TRBV4-2,TRBJ2-3,CASSRSETTDTQYF,TGTGCCAGCAGCCGGAGTGAGACCACAGATACGCAGTATTTT
TRBD2,.,TRBV19,TRBJ2-4,CASSLQWTSGRPKNIQYF,TGTGCCAGTAGCCTACAGTGGACTAGCGGGAGACCCAAAAACATTCAGTACTTC
TRBD1,once,TRBV7-2,TRBJ1-2,CASSLNPFKRGPYGYTF,TGTGCCAGCAGCTTAAACCCGTTCAAGAGGGGGCCCTATGGCTACACCTTC
.,.,TRBV2,TRBJ1-3,CASSLQGPLSGNTIYF,TGTGCCAGCAGCCTACAGGGTCCCCTCTCTGGAAACACCATATATTTT
.,.,TRBV7-2,TRBJ1-2,CASSLDRRTGGYTF,TGTGCCAGCAGCTTAGATCGTAGGACGGGGGGCTACACCTTC
.,once,TRBV28,TRBJ1-2,CASALGVDYYGYTF,TGTGCCAGTGCCCTGGGGGTAGATTACTATGGCTACACCTTC
.,.,TRBV6-1,TRBJ1-2,CASSEAGDSFYGYTF,TGTGCCAGCAGTGAAGCGGGGGACTCCTTCTATGGCTACACCTTC
.,.,TRBV5-6,TRBJ1-2,CASSSNAYGYTF,TGTGCCAGCAGCTCGAATGCCTATGGCTACACCTTC
TRBD1,.,TRBV7-6,TRBJ2-1,CASSSDDRGRNEQFF,TGTGCCAGCAGCTCCGATGACAGGGGGCGTAATGAGCAGTTCTTC
.,few,TRBV5-4,TRBJ2-7,CASSGRTNPALYEQYF,TGTGCCAGCAGCGGGAGGACAAATCCTGCCCTTTACGAGCAGTACTTC
TRBD2,.,TRBV5-1,TRBJ2-1,CASSLSLGGLFYNEQFF,TGCGCCAGCAGCCTGAGTCTTGGGGGACTATTCTACAATGAGCAGTTCTTC
.,.,TRBV5-6,TRBJ1-4,CASSLFPINEKLFF,TGTGCCAGCAGCTTGTTTCCGATTAATGAAAAACTGTTTTTT
TRBD2,.,TRBV28,TRBJ2-3,CASSLFSGGLPPDTQYF,TGTGCCAGCAGTCTATTCAGCGGGGGGCTGCCCCCAGATACGCAGTATTTT
TRBD1,.,TRBV5-1,TRBJ1-6,CASSLGQSNSPLHF,TGCGCCAGCAGCCTGGGACAGTCGAATTCACCCCTCCACTTT
.,.,TRBV5-6,TRBJ1-2,CASSVNQGFGYTF,TGTGCCAGCAGCGTTAATCAGGGATTCGGCTACACCTTC
.,once,TRBV7-9,TRBJ1-4,CASSFGDGRSNEKLFF,TGTGCCAGCAGCTTTGGGGACGGTCGGTCTAATGAAAAACTGTTTTTT
.,.,TRBV18,TRBJ2-2,CASSQEGTGELFF,TGTGCCAGCTCACAGGAAGGAACCGGGGAGCTGTTTTTT
.,.,TRBV6-1,TRBJ2-7,CASSDVRQATYEQYF,TGTGCCAGCAGTGATGTCAGACAGGCCACCTACGAGCAGTACTTC
.,.,TRBV30,TRBJ2-7,CAWTSSAAYEQYF,TGTGCCTGGACGTCGTCAGCCGCCTACGAGCAGTACTTC
.,.,TRBV4-2,TRBJ2-7,CASSQFSLGGGSSYEQYF,TGTGCCAGCAGCCAATTCAGTTTGGGCGGAGGGAGCTCCTACGAGCAGTACTTC
.,.,TRBV30,TRBJ1-6,CAWGRTGLNSPLHF,TGTGCCTGGGGACGGACCGGCTTGAATTCACCCCTCCACTTT
TRBD2,once,TRBV6-2/TRBV6-3,TRBJ2-5,CASSYRGTTEVGTQYF,TGTGCCAGCAGTTATCGTGGGACTACCGAGGTGGGGACCCAGTACTTC
TRBD2,.,TRBV9,TRBJ2-1,CASSVAMAGGRGGNEQFF,TGTGCCAGCAGCGTAGCTATGGCGGGGGGGCGGGGCGGAAATGAGCAGTTCTTC
.,.,TRBV9,TRBJ2-3,CASSGRDASTDTQYF,TGTGCCAGCAGCGGTAGGGACGCTAGCACAGATACGCAGTATTTT
TRBD1,.,TRBV7-9,TRBJ2-5,CASSRDRSRYQETQYF,TGTGCCAGCAGCCGGGACAGATCGAGGTACCAAGAGACCCAGTACTTC
.,.,TRBV6-5,TRBJ1-1,CASSYSRNRANTEAFF,TGTGCCAGCAGTTACTCAAGGAACAGAGCGAACACTGAAGCTTTCTTT
.,many,TRBV30,TRBJ1-5,CAWSSRERQPQHF,TGTGCCTGGAGTTCGAGGGAACGTCAGCCCCAGCATTTT
TRBD1,.,TRBV27,TRBJ2-3,CASASLQGFTDTQYF,TGTGCCAGCGCATCCTTACAGGGGTTTACAGATACGCAGTATTTT
.,.,TRBV28,TRBJ2-3,CASLSSFQGRTDTQYF,TGTGCCAGCTTGAGTTCGTTTCAGGGGAGAACAGATACGCAGTATTTT
.,.,TRBV21-1,TRBJ2-7,CASSNYDRQGEQYF,TGTGCCAGCAGCAACTACGACAGGCAAGGGGAGCAGTACTTC
TRBD1,.,TRBV10-1,TRBJ1-6,CASSGGQGLNSPLHF,TGCGCCAGCAGCGGGGGACAGGGGCTAAATTCACCCCTCCACTTT
.,.,TRBV7-9,TRBJ1-1,CASSLPSGTEAFF,TGTGCCAGCAGCTTGCCCAGCGGGACTGAAGCTTTCTTT
.,.,TRBV5-4,TRBJ1-1,CASSLAFTEAFF,TGTGCCAGCAGCTTGGCCTTCACTGAAGCTTTCTTT
.,.,TRBV14,TRBJ1-5,CASSQDLIGQSNQPQHF,TGTGCCAGCAGCCAAGATTTGATCGGACAGAGCAATCAGCCCCAGCATTTT
.,few,TRBV14,TRBJ2-3,CASSQDWQFSTDTQYF,TGTGCCAGCAGCCAAGATTGGCAGTTTAGCACAGATACGCAGTATTTT
.,few,TRBV14,TRBJ2-7,CASSQGSKLYF,TGTGCCAGCAGCCAAGGATCAAAATTGTACTTC
.,.,TRBV7-2,TRBJ1-5,CASSQARSNQPQHF,TGTGCCAGCAGCCAAGCAAGAAGCAATCAGCCCCAGCATTTT